Listed below are T cell receptor beta chains from one sample, sequenced in a study of blood T cell repertoires in COVID-19. Here immunoSEQ multiplex PCR was the method, and the copy in TCRdb shows in-frame clones only, minus some. The data show 100,000 to 150,000 clones, 70% to 80% seen once. The specimen was peripheral blood. These receptors were obtained from a human donor in a cohort sampled during active COVID-19. Each CDR3 is given with its conserved first and last residue. A D gene is named only where the DNA matches it firmly. The size of a clone is reported for some rows only, either as once, few or many, or as a class for expanded clones.

v_gene: TRBV19
j_gene: TRBJ1-1
abundance: .
d_gene: .
CDR3aa: CASSMVRANTEAFF
CDR3nt: TGTGCCAGTAGTATGGTGAGGGCGAACACTGAAGCTTTCTTT

v_gene: TRBV27
j_gene: TRBJ2-1
abundance: .
d_gene: .
CDR3aa: CASSVHRVSEQFF
CDR3nt: TGTGCCAGCAGTGTGCACAGGGTCAGTGAGCAGTTCTTC

v_gene: TRBV5-1
j_gene: TRBJ2-7
abundance: .
d_gene: .
CDR3aa: CASSRDSTSYYSYEQYF
CDR3nt: TGCGCCAGCAGCCGGGACTCAACTTCCTATTACTCCTACGAGCAGTACTTC

v_gene: TRBV19
j_gene: TRBJ1-5
abundance: .
d_gene: .
CDR3aa: CASSRGNQPQHF
CDR3nt: TGTGCCAGTAGTCGGGGCAATCAGCCCCAGCATTTT

v_gene: TRBV2
j_gene: TRBJ1-2
abundance: .
d_gene: TRBD1
CDR3aa: CASSEPDRGGYGYTF
CDR3nt: TGTGCCAGCAGTGAACCCGACAGGGGAGGCTATGGCTACACCTTC

v_gene: TRBV2
j_gene: TRBJ2-7
abundance: .
d_gene: TRBD2
CDR3aa: CASSRASGGYEQYF
CDR3nt: TGTGCCAGCAGTCGGGCTAGCGGGGGTTACGAGCAGTACTTC

v_gene: TRBV14
j_gene: TRBJ2-1
abundance: .
d_gene: .
CDR3aa: CASSQEVVGDISYNEQFF
CDR3nt: TGTGCCAGCAGCCAAGAGGTTGTGGGGGACATCTCCTACAATGAGCAGTTCTTC

v_gene: TRBV28
j_gene: TRBJ1-5
abundance: .
d_gene: .
CDR3aa: CASREGSNQPQHF
CDR3nt: TGTGCCAGTCGGGAGGGGAGCAATCAGCCCCAGCATTTT

v_gene: TRBV27
j_gene: TRBJ2-7
abundance: .
d_gene: .
CDR3aa: CASSFSTSIIHEQYF
CDR3nt: TGTGCCAGCAGTTTCTCCACTAGTATAATCCACGAGCAGTACTTC

v_gene: TRBV7-2
j_gene: TRBJ1-6
abundance: .
d_gene: .
CDR3aa: CASSLFRGFGNSPLHF
CDR3nt: TGTGCCAGCAGCCTATTCAGGGGTTTCGGGAATTCACCCCTCCACTTT

v_gene: TRBV28
j_gene: TRBJ1-1
abundance: once
d_gene: .
CDR3aa: CASSSTGLNTEAFF
CDR3nt: TGTGCCAGCAGTTCTACAGGACTGAACACTGAAGCTTTCTTT

v_gene: TRBV5-1
j_gene: TRBJ2-7
abundance: once
d_gene: TRBD1
CDR3aa: CASSRGQGSNYEQYF
CDR3nt: TGCGCCAGCAGCAGGGGACAGGGGTCTAACTACGAGCAGTACTTC

v_gene: TRBV4-1
j_gene: TRBJ2-5
abundance: .
d_gene: .
CDR3aa: CASSQLTTGPRQETQYF
CDR3nt: TGCGCCAGCAGCCAGCTGACCACAGGACCCCGACAAGAGACCCAGTACTTC

v_gene: TRBV7-3
j_gene: TRBJ2-6
abundance: once
d_gene: TRBD2
CDR3aa: CASSPRESGANVLTF
CDR3nt: TGTGCCAGCAGCCCGCGGGAGTCCGGGGCCAACGTCCTGACTTTC

v_gene: TRBV6-2/TRBV6-3
j_gene: TRBJ1-3
abundance: once
d_gene: TRBD1
CDR3aa: CASSPSGQGATGNTIYF
CDR3nt: TGTGCCAGCAGTCCCTCGGGGCAGGGGGCAACAGGAAACACCATATATTTT

v_gene: TRBV6-5
j_gene: TRBJ1-1
abundance: .
d_gene: .
CDR3aa: CASSYGSTEAFF
CDR3nt: TGTGCCAGCAGTTACGGGAGCACTGAAGCTTTCTTT

v_gene: TRBV6-5
j_gene: TRBJ2-3
abundance: .
d_gene: TRBD2
CDR3aa: CASSQRGGADTQYF
CDR3nt: TGTGCCAGCAGCCAGCGGGGCGGGGCAGATACGCAGTATTTT

v_gene: TRBV4-1
j_gene: TRBJ1-2
abundance: once
d_gene: .
CDR3aa: CASSQGNWEGEFGYTF
CDR3nt: TGCGCCAGCAGCCAAGGAAATTGGGAGGGAGAGTTCGGCTACACCTTC

v_gene: TRBV12-3/TRBV12-4
j_gene: TRBJ1-2
abundance: .
d_gene: TRBD1
CDR3aa: CASSQQGAGGYTF
CDR3nt: TGTGCCAGCAGTCAACAGGGGGCGGGTGGCTACACCTTC

v_gene: TRBV6-5
j_gene: TRBJ1-2
abundance: .
d_gene: TRBD1
CDR3aa: CASSHTGGQGYGYTF
CDR3nt: TGTGCCAGCAGTCACACCGGGGGACAGGGCTATGGCTACACCTTC

v_gene: TRBV7-9
j_gene: TRBJ2-3
abundance: .
d_gene: TRBD1
CDR3aa: CASSAGQGAVPSTDTQYF
CDR3nt: TGTGCCAGCAGCGCGGGACAGGGGGCCGTCCCTTCCACAGATACGCAGTATTTT

v_gene: TRBV7-6
j_gene: TRBJ2-7
abundance: .
d_gene: TRBD2
CDR3aa: CASSLEDRLAGDYEQYF
CDR3nt: TGTGCCAGCAGCTTAGAGGATCGACTAGCGGGGGATTACGAGCAGTACTTC

v_gene: TRBV28
j_gene: TRBJ1-3
abundance: .
d_gene: .
CDR3aa: CASSPGHLSSGNTIYF
CDR3nt: TGTGCCAGCAGCCCAGGACACCTCAGCTCTGGAAACACCATATATTTT

v_gene: TRBV6-1
j_gene: TRBJ2-7
abundance: once
d_gene: TRBD2
CDR3aa: CASSEVAGAYEQYF
CDR3nt: TGTGCCAGCAGTGAAGTCGCGGGAGCCTACGAGCAGTACTTC

v_gene: TRBV15
j_gene: TRBJ2-7
abundance: .
d_gene: .
CDR3aa: CATSRDFAGPYEQYF
CDR3nt: TGTGCCACCAGCAGAGATTTTGCGGGGCCCTACGAGCAGTACTTC

v_gene: TRBV7-9
j_gene: TRBJ2-1
abundance: .
d_gene: .
CDR3aa: CASSLPTSYNEQFF
CDR3nt: TGTGCCAGCAGCCTTCCCACTTCCTACAATGAGCAGTTCTTC

v_gene: TRBV27
j_gene: TRBJ2-7
abundance: .
d_gene: .
CDR3aa: CARKSGDEQYF
CDR3nt: TGTGCCAGAAAATCGGGTGACGAGCAGTACTTC

v_gene: TRBV21-1
j_gene: TRBJ1-6
abundance: .
d_gene: .
CDR3aa: CASSKKRASSGTPLHF
CDR3nt: TGTGCCAGCAGCAAAAAGAGGGCCAGCAGCGGGACACCCCTCCACTTT

v_gene: TRBV19
j_gene: TRBJ1-1
abundance: .
d_gene: .
CDR3aa: CASHERRLTEAFF
CDR3nt: TGTGCCAGTCATGAGCGGCGGCTCACTGAAGCTTTCTTT

v_gene: TRBV11-2
j_gene: TRBJ2-3
abundance: few
d_gene: .
CDR3aa: CASLNSGSDTQYF
CDR3nt: TGTGCCAGCCTAAATAGCGGATCAGATACGCAGTATTTT

v_gene: TRBV6-5
j_gene: TRBJ2-6
abundance: few
d_gene: TRBD1
CDR3aa: CASRTGGSGANVLTF
CDR3nt: TGTGCCAGCAGAACAGGGGGCTCTGGGGCCAACGTCCTGACTTTC

v_gene: TRBV18
j_gene: TRBJ1-6
abundance: many
d_gene: .
CDR3aa: CASSHTGGGNSPLHF
CDR3nt: TGTGCCAGCTCGCACACCGGGGGTGGTAATTCACCCCTCCACTTT

v_gene: TRBV3-1/TRBV3-2
j_gene: TRBJ1-6
abundance: .
d_gene: .
CDR3aa: CASRQGGTGSPLHF
CDR3nt: TGTGCCAGCAGGCAAGGCGGGACGGGGTCACCCCTCCACTTT

v_gene: TRBV29-1
j_gene: TRBJ1-2
abundance: .
d_gene: .
CDR3aa: CSVVRGYGYTF
CDR3nt: TGCAGCGTTGTTCGGGGCTATGGCTACACCTTC

v_gene: TRBV3-1/TRBV3-2
j_gene: TRBJ2-7
abundance: once
d_gene: .
CDR3aa: CASSQGRRSSYEQYF
CDR3nt: TGTGCCAGCAGCCAAGGTCGGCGGTCTTCCTACGAGCAGTACTTC

v_gene: TRBV15
j_gene: TRBJ2-5
abundance: .
d_gene: TRBD2
CDR3aa: CATLNSGLAGAYQETQYF
CDR3nt: TGTGCCACCTTAAATTCGGGACTAGCGGGAGCCTACCAAGAGACCCAGTACTTC

v_gene: TRBV30
j_gene: TRBJ1-2
abundance: few
d_gene: .
CDR3aa: CAWSDKGALGYTF
CDR3nt: TGTGCCTGGAGTGACAAAGGGGCGCTTGGCTACACCTTC